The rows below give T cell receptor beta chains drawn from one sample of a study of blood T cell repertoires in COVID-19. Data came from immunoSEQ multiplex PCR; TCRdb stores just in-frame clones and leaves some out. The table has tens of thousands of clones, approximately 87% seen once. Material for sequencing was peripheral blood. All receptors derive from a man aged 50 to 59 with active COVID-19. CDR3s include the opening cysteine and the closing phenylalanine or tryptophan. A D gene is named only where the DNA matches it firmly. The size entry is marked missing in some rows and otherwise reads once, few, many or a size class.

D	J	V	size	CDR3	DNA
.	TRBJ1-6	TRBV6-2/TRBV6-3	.	CASSPNLRGESPLHF	TGTGCCAGCAGTCCGAACCTGCGGGGCGAATCACCCCTCCACTTT
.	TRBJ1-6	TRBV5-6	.	CASSFLAGSAVSPLHF	TGTGCCAGCAGCTTTCTAGCGGGCAGTGCAGTTTCACCCCTCCACTTT
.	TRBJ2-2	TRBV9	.	CASSVRQGGPGELFF	TGTGCCAGCAGCGTAAGGCAGGGTGGCCCCGGGGAGCTGTTTTTT
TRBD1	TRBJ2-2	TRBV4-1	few	CASSQKAGTGTVGELFF	TGCGCCAGCAGCCAAAAAGCCGGGACAGGGACGGTCGGGGAGCTGTTTTTT
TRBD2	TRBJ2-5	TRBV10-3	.	CAISTSGGRRETQYF	TGTGCCATCAGTACTAGCGGGGGCCGGAGGGAGACCCAGTACTTC
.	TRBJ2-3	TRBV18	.	CASSPYRASTDTQYF	TGTGCCAGCTCACCATACAGGGCTAGCACAGATACGCAGTATTTT
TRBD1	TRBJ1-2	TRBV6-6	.	CASSYSGQGIYGYTF	TGTGCCAGCAGTTACTCGGGACAGGGGATCTATGGCTACACCTTC
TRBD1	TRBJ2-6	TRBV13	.	CASSLRQGALGANVLTF	TGTGCCAGCAGCTTACGACAGGGGGCGCTCGGGGCCAACGTCCTGACTTTC
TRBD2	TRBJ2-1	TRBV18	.	CASSPQRGAYNEQFF	TGTGCCAGCTCACCACAGCGGGGGGCCTACAATGAGCAGTTCTTC
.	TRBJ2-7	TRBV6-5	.	CASSYSEGRDEQYF	TGTGCCAGCAGTTACTCGGAGGGAAGGGACGAGCAGTACTTC
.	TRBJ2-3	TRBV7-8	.	CASSIMLASTDTQYF	TGTGCCAGCAGCATCATGCTAGCCAGCACAGATACGCAGTATTTT
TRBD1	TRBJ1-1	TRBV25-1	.	CASRRTGGTEAFF	TGTGCCAGCAGGAGAACAGGGGGCACTGAAGCTTTCTTT
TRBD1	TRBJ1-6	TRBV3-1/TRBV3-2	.	CASSPRDSRNSPLHF	TGTGCCAGCAGCCCTCGGGACAGCCGGAATTCACCCCTCCACTTT
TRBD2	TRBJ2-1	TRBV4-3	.	CASSQDALAGRRDEQFF	TGCGCCAGCAGCCAAGATGCTCTAGCGGGGCGGCGGGATGAGCAGTTCTTC
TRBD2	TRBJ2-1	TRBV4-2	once	CASSQSSGTDEQFF	TGTGCCAGCAGCCAGTCTAGCGGGACTGATGAGCAGTTCTTC
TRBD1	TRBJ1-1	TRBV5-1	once	CASSLGTGLHTEAFF	TGCGCCAGCAGCTTGGGGACAGGGTTGCACACTGAAGCTTTCTTT
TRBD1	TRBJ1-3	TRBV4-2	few	CASSGSQGASGNTIYF	TGTGCCAGCAGCGGATCTCAGGGGGCTTCTGGAAACACCATATATTTT
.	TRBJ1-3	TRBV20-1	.	CSASQGGGSGNTIYF	TGCAGTGCCAGTCAAGGGGGGGGCTCTGGAAACACCATATATTTT
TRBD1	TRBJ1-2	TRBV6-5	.	CASRRTGTNYGYTF	TGTGCCAGCAGGAGGACAGGGACTAACTATGGCTACACCTTC
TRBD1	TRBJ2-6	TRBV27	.	CASRPDRVLSGANVLTF	TGTGCCAGCAGGCCCGACAGGGTACTCTCTGGGGCCAACGTCCTGACTTTC
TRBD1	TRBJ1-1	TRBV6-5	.	CASSKRQGGVTEAFF	TGTGCCAGCAGCAAGAGACAGGGGGGTGTGACTGAAGCTTTCTTT
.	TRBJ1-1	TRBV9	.	CASSTRTDGYTEAFF	TGTGCCAGCAGCACAAGGACAGATGGATACACTGAAGCTTTCTTT
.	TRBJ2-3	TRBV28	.	CASGRGTSAGVPDTQYF	TGTGCCAGCGGACGCGGGACCTCCGCCGGCGTCCCAGATACGCAGTATTTT
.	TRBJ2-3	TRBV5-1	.	CASSNTGSTDTQYF	TGCGCCAGCAGCAATACAGGGAGCACAGATACGCAGTATTTT
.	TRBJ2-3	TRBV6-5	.	CATGSDTQYF	TGTGCCACCGGTTCAGATACGCAGTATTTT